The following is a T cell receptor beta chain sequence with its context. Per germline, CDR1 LNHDA and CDR2 SQIVND (reference sequence). The CDR3 has 14 amino acids. The J segment lost 5 bases and the V segment lost 3 bases, leaving 6 bases of the junction unmatched. The data originate from a study of shared clonotypes between healthy human individuals. Assay used: immunoSEQ multiplex PCR; TCRdb lists only in-frame clones, some missing. The table has roughly 640,000 clones, about 74% seen once; the top ten hold under 2%. The sequence was obtained from a woman aged 30 to 39 in good health. The sequenced material came from memory CD4+ T cells sorted from blood. Subset meaning: CD45RA-negative fraction. The chain combines TRBV19 with TRBJ1-2; the match to TRBD1 covers 7 bases. The CDR3 here is CASSMATGNYGYTF. In DNA form, the CDR3 reads TGTGCCAGTAGTATGGCGACAGGGAATTATGGCTACACCTTC.